This T cell receptor (beta chain) was recovered during a study of T cell responses to AZD1222 COVID-19 vaccine. The study, taken as a whole, reports: Repertoire collection took place solely once the T cell response had peaked.

Only in-frame clones appear in the TCRdb table, and some are missing; sequencing was by immunoSEQ multiplex PCR. This table holds some 69,000 clones, roughly 85% found once. Germline CDR1 is MNHEY and CDR2 is SVGAGI. V lost 8 bases, J lost 4 bases, and 14 bases lay in between. The CDR3 loop spans 13 amino acids. This clone was picked up one time. Its cognate antigen is unknown. The V and J genes are TRBV6-5 and TRBJ1-2; the D is unclear. This receptor was obtained from an adult who received the AZD1222 COVID-19 vaccine. Source: peripheral blood, taken 28 days after the second AZD1222 dose. The CDR3 DNA is TGTGCCAGCCAAAGCGGGGTGGCCTATGGCTACACCTTC. The encoded protein is CASQSGVAYGYTF.